Here is one TCR beta chain with its context. Its antigen is unidentified. The data were taken from a study of blood T cells in healthy people across ages. Combining a sample-barcoded 5' primer with a J-beta primer mix, a second PCR ran for roughly 7 to 12 cycles. TCRdb passed the 5' RACE reads through MiXCR, listing each CDR3 protein once. The sample gives roughly 1.4 million distinct CDR3 sequences, roughly 64% of which show up once; about 6.3% is in the top ten. This CDR3 spans 14 amino acids. The ends were cut back, 0 bases at V and 8 bases at J, with 11 bases in the middle. The germline V gene encodes CDR1 SGHTA and CDR2 FQGNSA. Whenever a sample was processed, at least 6 million PBMCs were isolated. Samples each yielded at least 6 micrograms of total RNA. The study's findings and limits: Long-lived donors exceeded aged donors in naive CD4+ cells and diversity.

The sample comprised blood. The clonotype comes from a man aged 18 to 30 in good health. The gene calls are TRBV7-2 and TRBJ2-1; D gene ambiguous. CDR3 sequence (DNA): TGTGCCAGCAGCTTAGCCGTGGGTTTCTATGAGCAGTTCTTC. Translation gives CASSLAVGFYEQFF.